The source of this TCR beta chain is a study of T cell responses to AZD1222 COVID-19 vaccine. Method: immunoSEQ multiplex PCR; TCRdb's copy keeps in-frame clones and lacks some. The sample contains fewer than 120,000 clones, about 90% of which appear only once. Study findings and constraints: White British ancestry dominated among donors, who included more females, and clonal diversity was possibly underestimated. Elevations in Spike-specific TCR breadth and depth followed administration of two AZD1222 doses.

About this clone: The antigen is not known.

CDR3 length: 14 residues. The germline V gene has CDR1 GTSNPN and CDR2 SVGIG (reference sequence). Trimming pared 7 bases from V and 7 bases from J, leaving 19 bases between. This TCR was recovered from an adult who received the AZD1222 COVID-19 vaccine. The material sequenced was peripheral blood, taken 28 days after the second AZD1222 dose. The chain links TRBV30 to TRBJ1-4; the D gene is possibly TRBD1 (5 bases). CDR3 DNA sequence: TGTGCCTCCCAGGGTATGGGTTTTGTTGAAAAACTGTTTTTT. This codes for CASQGMGFVEKLFF.